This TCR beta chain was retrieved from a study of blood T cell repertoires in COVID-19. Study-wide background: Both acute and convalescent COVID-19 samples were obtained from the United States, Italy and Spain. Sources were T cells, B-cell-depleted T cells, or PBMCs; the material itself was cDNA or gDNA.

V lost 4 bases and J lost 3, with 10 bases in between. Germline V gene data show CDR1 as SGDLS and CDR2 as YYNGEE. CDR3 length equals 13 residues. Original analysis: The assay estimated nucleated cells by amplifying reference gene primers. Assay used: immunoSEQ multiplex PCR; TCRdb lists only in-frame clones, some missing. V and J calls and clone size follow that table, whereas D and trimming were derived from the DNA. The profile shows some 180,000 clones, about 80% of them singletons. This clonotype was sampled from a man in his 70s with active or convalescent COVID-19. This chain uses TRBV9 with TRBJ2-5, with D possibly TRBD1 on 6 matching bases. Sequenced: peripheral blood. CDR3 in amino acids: CASSSGQKETQYF. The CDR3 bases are TGTGCCAGCAGCTCTGGACAGAAAGAGACCCAGTACTTC.